The 14 T cell receptor beta chains given below trace back to one sample, sequenced in a study of TIL therapy for anti-PD-1-resistant metastatic lung cancer. The time point denotes: pre-treatment sample, taken before nivolumab and TIL therapy. The libraries were made with immunoSEQ v3. Profiling relied on immunoSEQ multiplex PCR, and the TCRdb table lists in-frame clones only, not all of them. The sample records some 20,000 clones, 75% to 80% being singletons. Sequencing was performed on blood, taken at baseline. Receptors originate from a person aged 30 to 80 with non-small cell lung cancer.

V and J are TRBV5-4 and TRBJ1-2, with 8 bases lining up with TRBD1. Germline CDR1 SGHNT, CDR2 YYREEE (reference sequence). The CDR3 sequence is 14 residues long. J lost 4 bases, V lost 3 bases, and 5 bases had no gene match. CDR3 bases: TGTGCCAGCAGCTCCTCAGGGGGCAGCTATGGCTACACCTTC. Its translation is CASSSSGGSYGYTF.

The rearrangement joins TRBV11-2 to TRBJ2-1; 10 positions agree with TRBD2. CDR3 size: 17 residues. Looked up from germline, CDR1 is SGHAT and CDR2 is FQNNGV. V was pared by 2 bases and J by 9 bases, with 13 bases of the junction left unmatched. CDR3 loop: CASSLKWSGGAGSEQFF. CDR3 nucleotides: TGTGCCAGCAGCTTAAAGTGGAGCGGGGGGGCTGGGAGTGAGCAGTTCTTC.

The chain links TRBV10-3 to TRBJ2-7, with D possibly TRBD1 on 6 matching bases. Trimming stripped 3 bases from V and 3 bases from J, with 12 bases between. This CDR3 comprises 14 residues. Germline CDR1 reads ENHRY; CDR2 reads SYGVKD. The CDR3 loop is CAISDIGQIYEQYF. CDR3 coding DNA: TGTGCCATCAGTGATATTGGACAGATCTACGAGCAGTACTTC.

The chain links TRBV10-3 to TRBJ2-6; D is uncertain. CDR1 and CDR2 (germline): ENHRY, SYGVKD. V shed 6 bases and J shed 1 base, with 7 bases lying between them. This CDR3 comprises 14 residues. CDR3 protein: CAIRGNSGANVLTF. Written as DNA, the CDR3 is TGTGCCATCAGGGGGAATTCTGGGGCCAACGTCCTGACTTTC.

This clone was seen a handful of times. The J gene is TRBJ1-2, the V gene TRBV21-1. TRBV21-1 is a pseudogene locus. The CDR3 runs to 14 residues. CDR3: CASSKIEGHYGYTF. CDR3 DNA: TGTGCCAGCAGCAAAATCGAGGGACACTATGGCTACACCTTC.

This clone was seen a handful of times. The rearrangement joins TRBV7-9 to TRBJ2-1; maybe TRBD1 (6 bases). From germline, CDR1 is SEHNR and CDR2 FQNEAQ (reference sequence). The V end was cut by 1 base, the J end by 3 bases, with 10 bases between. The CDR3 has 15 amino acids. CDR3 sequence (DNA): TGTGCCAGCAGCTTAGGTGACAGGAGCTACAATGAGCAGTTCTTC. Its translation: CASSLGDRSYNEQFF. The entire variable domain, with the rest obtained from reference TRBV7-9 and TRBJ2-1, is as follows: DTGVSQNPRHKITKRGQNVTFRCDPISEHNRLYWYRQTLGQGPEFLTYFQNEAQLEKSRLLSDRFSAERPKGSFSTLEIQRTEQGDSAMYLCASSLGDRSYNEQFFGPGTRLTVL.

The table lists this clone with a few counts. This sequence joins TRBV7-3 and TRBJ1-4; D ambiguous. CDR1 SGHTA and CDR2 FQGTGA come from the germline V gene. Trimming pared 5 bases from V and 7 bases from J, leaving 14 bases between. This CDR3 spans 14 amino acids. CDR3 loop: CASSLGWRSEKLFF. CDR3 coding DNA: TGTGCCAGCAGCCTCGGGTGGCGAAGTGAAAAACTGTTTTTT.

The chain links TRBV6-5 to TRBJ1-4; 7 bases agree with TRBD1. The CDR3 loop spans 15 amino acids. Germline loops: CDR1 MNHEY, CDR2 SVGAGI. The V segment lost 6 bases and the J segment 10 bases; nucleotides outside the gene matches: 14. The CDR3 region has the DNA TGTGCCAGCAGCGGTACAGGGGCTTCCCCCGGAAAACTGTTTTTT. It encodes CASSGTGASPGKLFF.

The chain links TRBV19 to TRBJ2-1; tentative D call: TRBD1 (6 bases). CDR1 is LNHDA and CDR2 is SQIVND in the germline V gene (reference sequence). The germline V and J ends were trimmed by 2 bases and 0 bases, with 14 bases remaining between them. The CDR3 spans 17 residues. In nucleotides, the CDR3 is TGTGCCAGTAGTATAATCAGGGGTGCTAGCTCCTACAATGAGCAGTTCTTC. It translates to CASSIIRGASSYNEQFF.

The V call is TRBV19, the J call TRBJ2-1; D call uncertain. The V gene lost 3 bases and the J gene lost 0 bases, with 12 bases spanning the gap. CDR3 length: 16 amino acids. The germline V gene has CDR1 LNHDA and CDR2 SQIVND (reference sequence). The CDR3 reads CASSISGPSSYNEQFF. As DNA, the CDR3 is TGTGCCAGTAGTATTTCAGGTCCCAGCTCCTACAATGAGCAGTTCTTC.

This chain connects TRBV2 to TRBJ2-1; no clear D. The CDR3 is 12 amino acids. V dropped 2 bases and J dropped 8 bases, with 7 bases sitting between them. Germline values: CDR1 SNHLY, CDR2 FYNNEI. The CDR3 is CASSETLDEQFF. The CDR3 DNA follows: TGTGCCAGCAGTGAAACATTAGATGAGCAGTTCTTC.

The rearrangement links TRBV6-5 to TRBJ2-5; D unclear. V lost 5 bases and J 1 base, leaving 8 bases between the germline ends. CDR3 length equals 13 residues. Looked up from germline, CDR1 is MNHEY and CDR2 is SVGAGI. The CDR3 reads CASSLRPQETQYF. The CDR3 coding sequence is TGTGCCAGCAGTCTAAGGCCCCAAGAGACCCAGTACTTC.

This clone was recorded a few times. The chain is built from TRBV6-2 or TRBV6-3 and TRBJ2-1; D is unresolved. Germline V lookup: CDR1 MNHEY, CDR2 SVGEGT. The CDR3 runs 14 residues. Trimming removed 2 bases at V and 8 bases at J, with 13 bases between. CDR3 in DNA: TGTGCCAGCAGTTACATATCGAATTGGGATGAGCAGTTCTTC. Its translation is CASSYISNWDEQFF.

This clone was seen a few times. The V call is TRBV5-1, the J call TRBJ1-1; 8 bases agree with TRBD1. After removal of 7 bases from V and 3 bases from J, the junction contained 8 bases not matched to a gene. The CDR3 has 14 amino acids. The germline V gene has CDR1 SGHRS and CDR2 YFSETQ. CDR3 amino acids: CASSQGGLDTEAFF. CDR3 coding DNA: TGCGCCAGCTCACAGGGGGGATTGGACACTGAAGCTTTCTTT. Full variable domain (rest looked up from reference TRBV5-1 and TRBJ1-1): KAGVTQTPRYLIKTRGQQVTLSCSPISGHRSVSWYQQTPGQGLQFLFEYFSETQRNKGNFPGRFSGRQFSNSRSEMNVSTLELGDSALYLCASSQGGLDTEAFFGQGTRLTVV.